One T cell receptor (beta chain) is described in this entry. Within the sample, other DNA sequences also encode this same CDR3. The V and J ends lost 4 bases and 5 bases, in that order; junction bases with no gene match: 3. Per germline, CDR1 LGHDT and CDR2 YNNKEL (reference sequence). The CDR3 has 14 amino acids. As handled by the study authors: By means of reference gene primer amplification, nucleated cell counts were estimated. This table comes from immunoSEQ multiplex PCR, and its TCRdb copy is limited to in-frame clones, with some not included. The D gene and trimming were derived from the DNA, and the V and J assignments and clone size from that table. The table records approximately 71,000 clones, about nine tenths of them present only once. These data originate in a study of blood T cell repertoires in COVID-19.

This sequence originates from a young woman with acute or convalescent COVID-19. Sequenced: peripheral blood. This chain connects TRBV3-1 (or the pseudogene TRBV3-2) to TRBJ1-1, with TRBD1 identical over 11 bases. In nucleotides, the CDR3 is TGTGCCAGCAGCCGCCGGGACAGGGGGACTGAAGCTTTCTTT. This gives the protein CASSRRDRGTEAFF.